These 22 T cell receptor beta chains were sequenced from one sample in a study of CD8+ T cells in alopecia areata. RNA extraction was followed by reverse transcription into cDNA, which acted as the sequencing template. Repertoires were generated with immunoSEQ multiplex PCR, while TCRdb's copy carries only in-frame clones and drops some. The data contain approximately 180,000 clones, about 66% of them singletons. Sequences were derived from CD8+ T cells sorted from blood, sampled at week 0. These receptors were obtained from a human donor with alopecia areata.

About this clone itself: The junction departs from the called germline gene at one end, perhaps through a read error. The rearrangement uses TRBV6-4 and TRBJ2-3; no firm D call. The length of the CDR3 is 14 residues. The germline CDR1 and CDR2 sequences are MRHNA and SNTAGT. The CDR3 region has the DNA TGTGCTAGCAGCCCGCTTCCTACCACAGATACGCAGTATTTT. It is translated as CASSPLPTTDTQYF.

The rearrangement joins TRBV6-5 to TRBJ2-1; TRBD1 matches at 9 bases. This CDR3 has 15 residues. With 4 bases clipped from V and 2 bases from J, the junction kept 3 bases outside the gene matches. In germline, CDR1 is MNHEY, CDR2 SVGAGI. The CDR3 loop reads CASSWDRVAYNEQFF. In nucleotides, the CDR3 is TGTGCCAGCAGTTGGGACAGGGTTGCCTACAATGAGCAGTTCTTC.

This rearrangement joins TRBV5-1 to TRBJ1-2, with D unclear. From germline, CDR1 is SGHRS and CDR2 YFSETQ. The CDR3 length is 13 residues. V lost 2 bases and J lost 4, with 9 bases in between. The CDR3 nucleotides read TGCGCCAGCAGCTTTCAGGATTCCTATGGCTACACCTTC. Its translation: CASSFQDSYGYTF.

On this clone: At one of its ends the junction is not consistent with the germline gene, which may arise from a read error. V and J are TRBV4-1 and TRBJ2-5; either TRBD1 or TRBD2 may supply D (5 bases each). The CDR3 is made up of 16 amino acids. CDR1 and CDR2 from the germline V gene are MGHRA and YSYEKL. Here the CDR3 reads CASSQDLTGRQEAQYF. For the CDR3, the DNA is TGCGCCAGCAGCCAAGATCTTACGGGGCGGCAAGAGGCCCAGTACTTC.

V usage is TRBV29-1 and J usage is TRBJ1-3; D might be TRBD1 (5 bases). The CDR3 loop spans 11 amino acids. Germline V gene sequence: CDR1 SQVTM, CDR2 ANQGSEA. V was cut by 4 bases and J by 11 bases, with 12 bases left in between. As DNA, the CDR3 is TGCAGCGTTGTTGAGGGACCTTCCATATATTTT. Translation: CSVVEGPSIYF.

The chain joins TRBV7-9 to TRBJ1-2; TRBD1 matches 10 bases. CDR3 length: 13 amino acids. Looked up from germline, CDR1 is SEHNR and CDR2 is FQNEAQ (reference sequence). J was trimmed by 6 bases and V by 5 bases; bases with no gene match: 3. In DNA form, the CDR3 reads TGTGCCAGCAGCCTCGGGACAGGGGATGGCTACACCTTC. Translation: CASSLGTGDGYTF.

The V and J genes are TRBV5-6 and TRBJ2-1, with 9 bases lining up with TRBD2. The V segment lost 5 bases and the J segment 2 bases; nucleotides outside the gene matches: 17. This CDR3 spans 19 amino acids. CDR1 and CDR2 (germline): SGHDT, YYEEEE. The CDR3 is CASSSGGPVTSGPYNEQFF. The DNA for the CDR3 is TGTGCCAGCAGTTCGGGGGGACCCGTGACTAGCGGACCCTACAATGAGCAGTTCTTC.

The V and J genes are TRBV10-3 and TRBJ2-5, with TRBD2 matching 7 bases. The germline V gene has CDR1 ENHRY and CDR2 SYGVKD. V gave up 5 bases and J gave up 1 base; unmatched junction bases: 4. This CDR3 region has 14 residues. The CDR3 protein is CAISRAGPQETQYF. Written as DNA, the CDR3 is TGTGCCATCAGTAGAGCGGGGCCCCAAGAGACCCAGTACTTC.

V usage is TRBV28 and J usage is TRBJ2-7; D is unresolved. The CDR3 totals 13 residues. Trimming removed 6 bases at V and 5 bases at J, with 14 bases between. Germline lookup yields CDR1 MDHEN and CDR2 SYDVKM. This chain's CDR3 is CASSKRTSHEQYF. Here the CDR3 DNA reads TGTGCCAGCAGCAAGAGGACCTCGCACGAGCAGTACTTC.

This chain connects TRBV2 to TRBJ2-3; TRBD1 matches at 7 bases. CDR1 and CDR2 (germline): SNHLY, FYNNEI. CDR3 length equals 15 residues. Unmatched junction bases numbered 7, after V lost 4 bases and J lost 3 bases. In DNA, the CDR3 is TGTGCCAGCAGTGCCAACAGGGGTAGAACAGATACGCAGTATTTT. The encoded protein is CASSANRGRTDTQYF.

J is TRBJ1-6 and V is TRBV30, with D perhaps TRBD1 (5 bases). Trimming took 0 bases from V and 15 from J, leaving 9 bases between them. This CDR3 contains 11 residues. Germline V lookup: CDR1 GTSNPN, CDR2 SVGIG (reference sequence). CDR3 DNA: TGTGCCTGGAGTGTAGGGGCCGACCTCCACTTT. It codes for CAWSVGADLHF.

This chain uses TRBV7-9 with TRBJ1-2; D remains unclear. V shed 2 bases and J shed 6 bases, with 13 bases lying between them. Per the germline V gene, CDR1 is SEHNR and CDR2 is FQNEAQ (reference sequence). CDR3 length equals 14 residues. The CDR3 DNA sequence: TGTGCCAGCAGCTTATTATTAATCGAAGATGGCTACACCTTC. It yields the protein CASSLLLIEDGYTF.

Written as DNA, the CDR3 is TGTGCCAGCAGCCAAGATATGAGGGGGGGTGGCTACACCTTC. Translated, it gives CASSQDMRGGGYTF. The chain uses TRBV4-2 and TRBJ1-2, with D possibly matching TRBD1 (6 bases). The CDR3 length is 14 residues. With 0 bases removed from V and 7 bases from J, the gap between germline ends came to 12 bases. From germline, CDR1 is LGHNA and CDR2 YNFKEQ.

The rearrangement joins TRBV5-6 to TRBJ2-1, with D perhaps assigned TRBD1 or TRBD2 (6 bases each). Germline CDR1 is SGHDT and CDR2 is YYEEEE. The germline V and J ends were trimmed by 0 bases and 7 bases, with 17 bases remaining between them. There are 16 residues in the CDR3. The DNA for the CDR3 is TGTGCCAGCAGCTTGGCTTTGGGGGGCCTTTTAAATGAGCAGTTCTTC. This gives the protein CASSLALGGLLNEQFF.

The chain employs TRBV19 and TRBJ2-3; D not resolved. Germline CDR1 LNHDA, CDR2 SQIVND (reference sequence). The CDR3 runs to 16 residues. The ends were cut back, 1 base at V and 6 bases at J, with 17 bases in the middle. In DNA, the CDR3 is TGTGCCAGTAGTATAGGATCAGGTCCGCTTATTGATACGCAGTATTTT. Translation: CASSIGSGPLIDTQYF.

V gene TRBV30 combines with J gene TRBJ1-1, with D maybe TRBD1 (5 bases). Trimming left V 3 bases short and J 1 base short, with 12 bases between. The CDR3 sequence is 14 residues long. CDR1 and CDR2 from the germline V gene are GTSNPN and SVGIG (reference sequence). The CDR3 DNA is TGTGCCTGGAGCTCCGGGACGGCGAACACTGAAGCTTTCTTT. It specifies CAWSSGTANTEAFF.

V and J are TRBV11-1 and TRBJ2-7; 8 nucleotides match TRBD2. With 5 bases clipped from V and 4 bases from J, the junction kept 7 bases outside the gene matches. The CDR3 is 14 residues long. The germline V gene encodes CDR1 SGHAT and CDR2 FQDESV (reference sequence). The CDR3 DNA follows: TGTGCCAGCAGCCTGTTTGCGGGGGGTTACGAGCAGTACTTC. Its translation is CASSLFAGGYEQYF.

This clone was seen more than once but under ten times. The V call is TRBV6-1, the J call TRBJ2-5; TRBD1 is a possible D gene (6 bases). This CDR3 is built from 15 residues. Germline V gene data show CDR1 as MNHNS and CDR2 as SASEGT. V shed 6 bases and J shed 1 base, with 15 bases lying between them. As DNA, the CDR3 is TGTGCCAGCAGGCCCTTCACAGGGCCCCAAGAGACCCAGTACTTC. Amino acids: CASRPFTGPQETQYF.

The chain uses TRBV29-1 and TRBJ1-5, with a possible D match to TRBD1 (5 bases). This CDR3 is 12 amino acids long. Germline V gene lookup returns CDR1 SQVTM and CDR2 ANQGSEA. The CDR3: CSEIGANQPQHF. CDR3 nucleotides: TGCAGTGAAATCGGGGCCAATCAGCCCCAGCATTTT.

This chain links TRBV7-6 with TRBJ2-1; 14 nucleotides line up with TRBD2. Germline V gives CDR1 SGHVS, CDR2 FNYEAQ. The CDR3 totals 16 residues. V lost 5 bases, J lost 8 bases, and 8 bases stayed unmatched. DNA of the CDR3: TGTGCCAGCAGCCGACTAGCGGGGGGGTCTTTCGATGAGCAGTTCTTC. This sequence encodes CASSRLAGGSFDEQFF.

V and J are TRBV30 and TRBJ2-1, with D possibly TRBD1 on 5 matching bases. With 3 bases removed from V and 9 bases from J, the gap between germline ends came to 18 bases. Looked up from germline, CDR1 is GTSNPN and CDR2 is SVGIG (reference sequence). This CDR3 region has 14 residues. The CDR3 protein is CAWRPRARFSEQFF. The CDR3 DNA follows: TGTGCCTGGAGGCCCAGGGCGAGGTTCAGTGAGCAGTTCTTC.

This clone occurred once. The chain links TRBV10-2 to TRBJ1-2; tentative D call: TRBD1 (5 bases). V gave up 2 bases and J gave up 5 bases, with 12 bases separating them. CDR3 size: 14 residues. Germline values: CDR1 WSHSY, CDR2 SAAADI. The CDR3 nucleotides read TGCGCCAGCAGTGAGGAAGGGACGGATTATGGCTACACCTTC. This sequence encodes CASSEEGTDYGYTF.